The 28 T cell receptor beta chains presented below share a single source sample, sequenced in a study of glioma-infiltrating T cells. Using RNA template, CDR3s of TCR alpha and beta were amplified with iRepertoire arm-PCR. TCRdb redid the calling of the multiplex PCR reads with MiXCR, one entry per CDR3 protein. The sample holds 90,000 or so distinct CDR3 sequences, roughly 40% seen once. Input material: glioma tissue, nonneoplastic brain tissue, or PBMCs (not recorded which). These receptors originate from a human donor with low-grade glioma or glioblastoma, undergoing nonglioma brain surgery, or in good health (not recorded which).

This clonotype was picked up one time. A clone one base away is much larger, so this may be a read error. The chain recombines TRBV29-1 with TRBJ1-3, with 8 bases that match TRBD1. CDR1 SQVTM and CDR2 ANQGSEA come from the germline V gene. The CDR3 has 13 residues. CDR3 amino acids: CSVSDRAGDTIYF. In DNA form, the CDR3 reads TGCAGCGTTTCGGACAGGGCTGGAGACACCATATATTTT.

This clonotype appeared many times. The chain couples TRBV5-1 to TRBJ2-5; 7 bases are shared with TRBD2. The length of the CDR3 is 14 residues. Germline V gene data show CDR1 as SGHRS and CDR2 as YFSETQ. V shed 7 bases, J shed 5 bases, and the junction held 11 bases outside the gene matches. This chain's CDR3 is CASASGTGHETQYF. DNA for the CDR3: TGCGCCAGCGCGAGCGGGACGGGGCACGAGACCCAGTACTTC.

This clonotype has ten or more counts. The V and J genes are TRBV20-1 and TRBJ2-5; no firm D call. The CDR3 is made up of 12 amino acids. V lost 3 bases and J lost 5, with 10 bases in between. Germline values: CDR1 DFQATT, CDR2 SNEGSKA (reference sequence). The CDR3 DNA is TGCAGTGCTAGGGGCGATTCTGAGACCCAGTACTTC. Translating gives CSARGDSETQYF.

The rearrangement uses TRBV18 and TRBJ2-7, with D tentatively TRBD2 (5 bases). The CDR3 contains 15 residues. The V end was cut by 2 bases, the J end by 10 bases, with 21 bases between. The germline gives CDR1 KGHSH, CDR2 LQKENI. Here the CDR3 reads CASSPGLSDSYQQYF. Written as DNA, the CDR3 is TGTGCCAGCTCACCAGGCCTTTCGGACTCCTACCAACAGTACTTC.

This clonotype was counted many times. The chain uses TRBV5-1 and TRBJ1-1; D is ambiguous. CDR3 size: 15 residues. Germline V gives CDR1 SGHRS, CDR2 YFSETQ. Trimming stripped 0 bases from V and 6 bases from J, with 15 bases between. This chain's CDR3 is CASSLVPNPGAEAFF. The CDR3, as DNA: TGCGCCAGCAGCTTGGTTCCCAACCCTGGGGCTGAAGCTTTCTTT.

This clonotype was observed many times. A much larger clone sits a single nucleotide away, making a read error possible. The chain carries TRBV24-1 and TRBJ1-5; no definite D call. Germline assignment: CDR1 KGHDR and CDR2 SFDVKD. CDR3 length equals 12 residues. CDR3: CALERQNQPQHF. CDR3 nucleotides: TGTGCATTGGAACGGCAGAATCAGCCCCAGCATTTT.

Worth noting for this clonotype: One end of the junction does not line up with germline, which may come from a read error. This chain joins TRBV30 and TRBJ1-2, with D perhaps matching TRBD1 (5 bases). The CDR3 covers 13 residues. The V gene's germline CDR1 is GTSNPN and CDR2 SVGIG (reference sequence). Here the CDR3 DNA reads TGTGCCTGGAGTTCTTCGGGGCTGAATGGCCACACCTTC. This translates into CAWSSSGLNGHTF.

Of note for this clonotype: At one end the junction does not follow the germline gene, possibly because of a read error. The J gene is TRBJ1-4, the V gene TRBV15; D is uncertain. CDR1 and CDR2 (germline): LNHNV, YYDKDF (reference sequence). This CDR3 region has 15 residues. The CDR3 region has the DNA TGTGCCACCAGTATTCCGACATCAACTAATGAAAAACTGTCTTTT. Its protein is CATSIPTSTNEKLSF.

With regard to this clonotype: A junction boundary mismatches the germline segment, possibly from a read error. The chain joins TRBV4-1 to TRBJ2-5, with D maybe TRBD1 (6 bases). Germline V CDR1 and CDR2: MGHRA, YSYEKL. This CDR3 spans 16 amino acids. The CDR3 DNA reads TGCGCCAGCAGCCAAGATCGAGGACAGATCAGAGAGACCCGGTACTTC. It is translated as CASSQDRGQIRETRYF.

The gene calls are TRBV6-9 and TRBJ1-1; TRBD1 agrees at 10 bases. The germline gives CDR1 MNHGY, CDR2 SVAAGI. This CDR3 spans 15 amino acids. The trim removed 6 bases at V and 4 bases at J, leaving 8 bases unmatched. CDR3 DNA sequence: TGTGCCAGCAGATTAATCGGACAGGGGGGCACTGAAGCTTTCTTT. Its protein is CASRLIGQGGTEAFF.

This clonotype was detected ten times or more. J is TRBJ2-1 and V is TRBV7-9, with a possible D match to TRBD1 (5 bases). V was cut by 1 base and J by 5 bases, with 9 bases left in between. Germline V gene sequence: CDR1 SEHNR, CDR2 FQNEAQ (reference sequence). The CDR3 covers 14 residues. The CDR3 bases are TGTGCCAGCAGCTTAGGACAGAAAAACAATGAGCAGTTCTTC. It is translated as CASSLGQKNNEQFF. Complete variable domain (other parts from reference TRBV7-9 and TRBJ2-1): DTGVSQNPRHKITKRGQNVTFRCDPISEHNRLYWYRQTLGQGPEFLTYFQNEAQLEKSRLLSDRFSAERPKGSFSTLEIQRTEQGDSAMYLCASSLGQKNNEQFFGPGTRLTVL.

This chain links TRBV19 with TRBJ2-1, with D possibly matching TRBD1 (5 bases). This CDR3 spans 15 amino acids. Germline CDR1 reads LNHDA; CDR2 reads SQIVND (reference sequence). Trimming took off 7 bases at V and 10 bases at J, with 23 bases between the two ends. The CDR3 DNA follows: TGTGCCAGTAAAGCCCTAGAGTGGGGCACCGGGGAGCAGTTCTTC. It encodes CASKALEWGTGEQFF.

Of note for this clonotype: This may come from a read error, since a much larger clone is one base off. The rearrangement joins TRBV18 to TRBJ1-4; 7 nucleotides agree with TRBD1. The CDR3 is 16 residues long. Germline V CDR1 and CDR2: KGHSH, LQKENI. This chain's CDR3 is CGSSNVYGQDNEKLFF. Written as DNA, the CDR3 is TGTGGCAGCTCCAACGTATATGGACAGGATAATGAAAAACTGTTTTTT.

Turning to this clonotype: With a much larger clone just one base away, this may be a read error. The V call is TRBV20-1, the J call TRBJ2-1; 11 bases line up with TRBD2. Germline V gene sequence: CDR1 DFQATT, CDR2 SNEGSKA (reference sequence). The CDR3 has 15 amino acids. In DNA, the CDR3 is TGCAGTGCAAACACTGGACTAGCGGGCCCCAATGAGCAGCTCTTC. The encoded protein is CSANTGLAGPNEQLF.

This chain uses TRBV2 with TRBJ1-1; D possibly corresponds to TRBD1 (5 bases). The CDR3 has 14 residues. Trimming pared 5 bases from V and 8 bases from J, leaving 18 bases between. Per germline, CDR1 SNHLY and CDR2 FYNNEI. The CDR3 here is CASSLGGSGSEAFF. The CDR3 DNA is TGTGCCAGCAGTCTCGGGGGTAGCGGCAGCGAAGCTTTCTTT.

This clonotype was detected many times. This chain links TRBV12-3 or TRBV12-4 with TRBJ2-1; D is undetermined. The CDR3 runs to 11 residues. V was clipped by 5 bases and J by 7 bases, with 6 bases between them. The CDR3 DNA sequence: TGTGCCAGCAGTCTCCGTAATGAGCAGTTCTTC. Protein product: CASSLRNEQFF.

This clonotype was recorded many times. The chain has TRBV7-9 and TRBJ2-7; D might be TRBD1 (5 bases). Germline lookup yields CDR1 SEHNR and CDR2 FQNEAQ (reference sequence). Trimming took off 1 base at V and 3 bases at J, with 10 bases between the two ends. The CDR3 sequence is 14 residues long. CDR3 coding DNA: TGTGCCAGCAGCTTAGACGGTCAGGGCTACGAGCAGTACTTC. Amino acids: CASSLDGQGYEQYF.

This clonotype was seen repeatedly, ten times or more. This sequence joins TRBV20-1 and TRBJ2-7; 10 bases are shared with TRBD2. V gave up 5 bases and J gave up 6 bases; unmatched junction bases: 13. Germline loops: CDR1 DFQATT, CDR2 SNEGSKA (reference sequence). CDR3 length: 15 residues. The CDR3 DNA follows: TGCAGTGCTCCAAGGGGGGCTAGCGGGAGTCTCGAGCAGTACTTC. It yields the protein CSAPRGASGSLEQYF.

This clonotype was counted at least ten times. The V and J genes are TRBV5-1 and TRBJ1-2, with TRBD1 as a possible D gene (5 bases). The V end lost 0 bases, the J end lost 8 bases, and 11 bases lay between the germline ends. This CDR3 has 13 residues. Germline CDR1 and CDR2: SGHRS and YFSETQ. In nucleotides, the CDR3 is TGCGCCAGCAGCTTGGCGGCAGGGCCCGGCTACACCTTC. Translated: CASSLAAGPGYTF.

Many counts were recorded for this clonotype. This chain joins TRBV19 and TRBJ2-1; 8 positions agree with TRBD2. Trimming removed 4 bases from V and 7 bases from J; junction bases left unmatched: 9. Looked up from germline, CDR1 is LNHDA and CDR2 is SQIVND (reference sequence). The CDR3 is made up of 15 amino acids. CDR3 nucleotide sequence: TGTGCCAGTAGTAGCCCTTATCGGGGGGGTAATGAGCAGTTCTTC. Translated: CASSSPYRGGNEQFF.

About this clonotype itself: A single base separates this from a much larger clone, so it may be a read error. V usage is TRBV5-1 and J usage is TRBJ2-1; D is perhaps TRBD1 (6 bases). Germline-derived CDR1 and CDR2 are SGHRS and YFSETQ. The V and J ends lost 0 bases and 1 base respectively, with 14 bases between them. The CDR3 has 17 amino acids. CDR3 bases: TGCGCCAGCAGCTTGGCTGGGACACTCAGATCCTACAATGAGCAGTTCTTC. Translated, it gives CASSLAGTLRSYNEQFF.

This clonotype was recorded at least ten times. CDR3 nucleotide sequence: TGTGCCAGCAGCTTAGTAGGCAGTAATGAGCAGTTCTTC. Residues: CASSLVGSNEQFF. This chain connects TRBV7-2 to TRBJ2-1; D is unresolved. Per the germline V gene, CDR1 is SGHTA and CDR2 is FQGNSA. CDR3 size: 13 residues. Trimming took off 1 base at V and 7 bases at J, with 8 bases between the two ends.

This clonotype was counted at least ten times. Here the CDR3 DNA reads TGCAGCGTTGAAGTAAGCTCCTACAATGAGCAGTTCTTC. It is translated as CSVEVSSYNEQFF. V usage is TRBV29-1 and J usage is TRBJ2-1, with D unresolved. Per germline, CDR1 SQVTM and CDR2 ANQGSEA. Trimming removed 1 base at V and 0 bases at J, with 4 bases between. This CDR3 comprises 13 residues.

This clonotype came up many times. The chain couples TRBV20-1 to TRBJ1-1; D remains ambiguous. V shed 4 bases and J shed 0 bases, with 9 bases lying between them. Germline CDR1 DFQATT, CDR2 SNEGSKA (reference sequence). The CDR3 length is 13 residues. The CDR3, as DNA: TGCAGTGCTATCCTAAATTTGAACACTGAAGCTTTCTTT. Translation gives CSAILNLNTEAFF.

This clonotype occurred once. Its ends do not fully match the called genes, so a read error is possible. J is TRBJ1-5 and V is TRBV7-8; no reliable D call. The CDR3 has 15 residues. Germline CDR1 and CDR2: SGHVS and FQNEAQ. CDR3 residues: CASSPKGGRNPPQHF. In nucleotides, the CDR3 is TGTGCCAGCAGCCCCAAGGGCGGTAGAAATCCGCCCCAGCATTTT.

In this sample, this clonotype turned up many times. V gene TRBV27 combines with J gene TRBJ2-7; D is uncertain. The CDR3 loop spans 13 amino acids. Germline V gene sequence: CDR1 MNHEY, CDR2 SMNVEV (reference sequence). The ends were cut back, 3 bases at V and 5 bases at J, with 11 bases in the middle. The CDR3 sequence is CASSFSHGDEQYF. Written as DNA, the CDR3 is TGTGCCAGCAGTTTCTCACACGGAGACGAGCAGTACTTC.

In the case of this clonotype: An end of the junction differs from the germline gene, which may be a read error. The gene calls are TRBV6-2 or TRBV6-3 and TRBJ2-2, with 7 nucleotides matching TRBD1. Germline V gene data show CDR1 as MNHEY and CDR2 as SVGEGT. CDR3 size: 13 residues. In nucleotides, the CDR3 is TGTGCTAGCAAGGGACAGAACACCGGGGAGCTGCTTTTT. Protein: CASKGQNTGELLF.

This clonotype was counted at least ten times. The chain links TRBV28 to TRBJ2-7, with D possibly being TRBD1 (6 bases). This CDR3 comprises 15 residues. CDR1 and CDR2 from the germline V gene are MDHEN and SYDVKM. Deletions cut 5 bases from V and 3 bases from J, with 17 bases between. The DNA for the CDR3 is TGTGCCAGCAGTGCCGAAAGGCAGGGGAACTACGAGCAGTACTTC. This gives the protein CASSAERQGNYEQYF.